This TCR beta chain derives from a study of shared clonotypes between healthy human individuals. Execution of the assay was at deep level. Profiled with immunoSEQ multiplex PCR; TCRdb holds only in-frame clones, not every one. The table lists about 980,000 clones, approximately 80% of them singletons. Study-wide points: The study found lower generation probabilities in non-shared clonotypes than in those shared by all four donors. Roughly 5% of naive CD4 clonotypes were common to a handful of donors.

Points on this clone: Its antigen remains unidentified.

Germline values: CDR1 SGHDT, CDR2 YYEEEE. Trimming removed 5 bases from V and 7 bases from J; junction bases left unmatched: 4. CDR3 length equals 13 residues. CD45RA+ naive and CD45RA-negative memory subsets were separated from CD4+ cells. The source material was memory CD4+ T cells sorted from blood. Regarding subset: CD45RA-negative fraction. The TCR sequence derives from a man aged 18 to 30 in good health. The chain uses TRBV5-6 and TRBJ1-4; 8 bases line up with TRBD1. The CDR3 here is CASRLGQAEKLFF. The DNA of the CDR3 is TGTGCCAGCAGGCTGGGACAGGCTGAAAAACTGTTTTTT. The full variable domain, its missing parts supplied by reference TRBV5-6 and TRBJ1-4, is DAGVTQSPTHLIKTRGQQVTLRCSPKSGHDTVSWYQQALGQGPQFIFQYYEEEERQRGNFPDRFSGHQFPNYSSELNVNALLLGDSALYLCASRLGQAEKLFFGSGTQLSVL.